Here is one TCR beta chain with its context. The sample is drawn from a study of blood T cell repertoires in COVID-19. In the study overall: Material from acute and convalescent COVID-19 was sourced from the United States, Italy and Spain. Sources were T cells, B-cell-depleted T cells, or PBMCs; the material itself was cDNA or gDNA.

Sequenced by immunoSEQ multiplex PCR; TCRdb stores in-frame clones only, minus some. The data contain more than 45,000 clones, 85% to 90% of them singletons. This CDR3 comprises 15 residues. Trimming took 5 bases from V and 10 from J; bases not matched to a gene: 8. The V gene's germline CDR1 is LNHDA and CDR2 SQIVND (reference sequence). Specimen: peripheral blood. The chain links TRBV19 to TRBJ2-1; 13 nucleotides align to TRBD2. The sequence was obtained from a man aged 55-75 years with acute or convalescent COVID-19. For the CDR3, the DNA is TGTGCCAGTAGTGTTGGACTAGCGGGGGACTTGGAGCAGTTCTTC. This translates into CASSVGLAGDLEQFF.